This TCR beta chain originates from a study of blood T cell repertoires in COVID-19. Study summary: Acute and convalescent COVID-19 specimens originated in the United States, Italy and Spain.

The V gene's germline CDR1 is KGHSH and CDR2 LQKENI. CDR3 length: 15 residues. V was pared by 2 bases and J by 3 bases, with 11 bases between. The data were produced by immunoSEQ multiplex PCR, yet TCRdb's version contains in-frame clones alone and is incomplete. This sample carries 150,000 to 200,000 clones, more than 65% of them seen once, and the ten largest clones take about 15%. Sequences were obtained from peripheral blood. This receptor was identified in a woman older than 75 with acute or convalescent COVID-19. The rearrangement uses TRBV18 and TRBJ2-1, with D maybe TRBD2 (5 bases). The CDR3 region is CASSPFQADYNEQFF. CDR3 in DNA: TGTGCCAGCTCACCATTTCAAGCGGACTACAATGAGCAGTTCTTC.